Presented here are 20 T cell receptor beta chains from one specimen sequenced in a study of blood T cell repertoires in COVID-19. Method: immunoSEQ multiplex PCR; TCRdb's copy keeps in-frame clones and lacks some. The sample records over 30,000 clones, approximately 77% being singletons. The sequenced sample was peripheral blood. The receptors derive from a human donor in a cohort sampled during active COVID-19.

This chain uses TRBV7-3 with TRBJ1-1, with 7 positions matching TRBD1. Germline CDR1 and CDR2: SGHTA and FQGTGA. Trimming at V came to 5 bases and at J to 1 base, leaving 4 bases not matched to a gene. The CDR3 is 14 residues long. The CDR3 loop reads CASSLEGANTEAFF. The CDR3 nucleotides are TGTGCCAGCAGCCTGGAGGGGGCGAACACTGAAGCTTTCTTT.

The chain uses TRBV15 and TRBJ2-3, with 11 positions matching TRBD2. The CDR3 length is 18 residues. The V gene end was trimmed by 0 bases and the J gene end by 7 bases; junction bases not matched to a gene: 12. Germline assignment: CDR1 LNHNV and CDR2 YYDKDF (reference sequence). The CDR3 here is CATSRDSSGRPSRYTQYF. The CDR3 DNA reads TGTGCCACCAGCAGAGATTCTAGCGGGAGGCCTTCAAGATATACGCAGTATTTT.

The chain uses TRBV11-2 and TRBJ2-5, with 7 bases that match TRBD1. Germline-derived CDR1 and CDR2 are SGHAT and FQNNGV. The junction had 10 bases not matched to a gene; V was cut back by 5 bases and J by 7 bases. The CDR3 is made up of 14 amino acids. CDR3 sequence (DNA): TGTGCCAGCAGCCTATACAGGGGCCCCGGGACCCAGTACTTC. Residues: CASSLYRGPGTQYF.

This clone was detected many times. CDR3 nucleotides: TGTGCCAGTAGTGGGGTGACTAGCGGGGGCCTAGGAGATACGCAGTATTTT. It encodes CASSGVTSGGLGDTQYF. V and J are TRBV19 and TRBJ2-3, with 12 bases fitting TRBD2. The length of the CDR3 is 17 residues. Losses at the gene ends were 5 bases for V and 5 bases for J; bases not matched to a gene: 11. From germline, CDR1 is LNHDA and CDR2 SQIVND (reference sequence).

This clone came up a few times. J is TRBJ1-1 and V is TRBV5-1; 7 bases map to TRBD1. V lost 4 bases, J lost 0 bases, and 6 bases stayed unmatched. This CDR3 comprises 15 residues. The V gene's germline CDR1 is SGHRS and CDR2 YFSETQ. The DNA of the CDR3 is TGCGCCAGCAGCCCCACAGGGGACTTGAACACTGAAGCTTTCTTT. It translates to CASSPTGDLNTEAFF.

The chain is built from TRBV7-8 and TRBJ1-4, with TRBD1 matching 8 bases. The germline gives CDR1 SGHVS, CDR2 FQNEAQ. The CDR3 is made up of 13 amino acids. V was clipped by 4 bases and J by 12 bases; unmatched bases: 7. CDR3 amino acids: CASSSFIQGELFF. CDR3 nucleotide sequence: TGTGCCAGCAGCTCCTTTATACAGGGGGAACTGTTTTTT.

The rearrangement uses TRBV10-3 and TRBJ1-1; D is perhaps TRBD1 (5 bases). The CDR3 covers 13 residues. Germline V gene lookup returns CDR1 ENHRY and CDR2 SYGVKD. Trimming stripped 7 bases from V and 5 bases from J, with 14 bases between. The CDR3 is CAINRGEGTEAFF. In DNA form, the CDR3 reads TGTGCCATCAACCGGGGGGAAGGGACTGAAGCTTTCTTT.

V is TRBV6-2 or TRBV6-3 and J is TRBJ2-1; D unresolved. Deletions cut 2 bases from V and 5 bases from J, with 22 bases between. CDR3 length: 18 amino acids. Germline loops: CDR1 MNHEY, CDR2 SVGEGT. The CDR3 sequence: CASSYPLKAVRPDNEQFF. The CDR3 coding sequence is TGTGCCAGCAGTTACCCTCTAAAGGCGGTTCGACCAGACAATGAGCAGTTCTTC.

The chain couples TRBV4-2 to TRBJ2-5; possibly TRBD2 for D (6 bases). Germline assignment: CDR1 LGHNA and CDR2 YNFKEQ. The germline V and J ends were trimmed by 2 bases and 4 bases, with 11 bases remaining between them. This CDR3 comprises 14 residues. The CDR3 loop is CASSQTGGAETQYF. Written as DNA, the CDR3 is TGTGCCAGCAGCCAAACCGGAGGGGCAGAGACCCAGTACTTC.

The CDR3 DNA reads as TGTGCCAGCAGCCCCACAGCATTCTATGGCTACACCTTC. The encoded protein is CASSPTAFYGYTF. The genes are TRBV6-2 or TRBV6-3 and TRBJ1-2; D is unclear. This CDR3 has 13 residues. V was pared by 6 bases and J by 4 bases, with 12 bases between. The germline gives CDR1 MNHEY, CDR2 SVGEGT.

The rearrangement links TRBV7-2 to TRBJ2-2; 14 bases align to TRBD2. V trimming: 5 bases; J trimming: 6 bases; junction bases outside the gene matches: 2. The germline CDR1 and CDR2 sequences are SGHTA and FQGNSA. This CDR3 is 15 amino acids long. DNA of the CDR3: TGTGCCAGCAGCCCGACTAGCGGGAGGGCCGGGGAGCTGTTTTTT. Translating it yields CASSPTSGRAGELFF.

The J gene is TRBJ1-1, the V gene TRBV19, with 8 nucleotides matching TRBD1. Germline V CDR1 and CDR2: LNHDA, SQIVND (reference sequence). V was pared by 5 bases and J by 1 base, with 6 bases of the junction left unmatched. CDR3 length: 15 amino acids. CDR3 residues: CASSPRDRPNTEAFF. The CDR3 coding sequence is TGTGCCAGTAGTCCTCGGGACAGGCCGAACACTGAAGCTTTCTTT. The full variable domain, in which reference TRBV19 and TRBJ1-1 provide the parts outside the CDR3, is DGGITQSPKYLFRKEGQNVTLSCEQNLNHDAMYWYRQDPGQGLRLIYYSQIVNDFQKGDIAEGYSVSREKKESFPLTVTSAQKNPTAFYLCASSPRDRPNTEAFFGQGTRLTVV.

This rearrangement joins TRBV15 to TRBJ1-2; the D gene is possibly TRBD1 (5 bases). The CDR3 loop spans 17 amino acids. Germline-derived CDR1 and CDR2 are LNHNV and YYDKDF (reference sequence). V was trimmed by 0 bases and J by 4 bases, leaving 18 bases between them. The CDR3 spells CATSRESGRGGRYGYTF. CDR3 coding DNA: TGTGCCACCAGCAGAGAGAGTGGGCGGGGGGGTCGCTATGGCTACACCTTC.

The chain couples TRBV9 to TRBJ1-2; 7 bases agree with TRBD1. The CDR3 covers 15 residues. In germline, CDR1 is SGDLS, CDR2 YYNGEE. Trimming took 4 bases from V and 5 from J; bases not matched to a gene: 11. The DNA for the CDR3 is TGTGCCAGCAGCACGCGACCGGGACAGACTTATGGCTACACCTTC. It yields the protein CASSTRPGQTYGYTF.

The chain has TRBV19 and TRBJ1-2; a weak D match, TRBD1 (6 bases). This CDR3 has 15 amino acids. Trimming removed 3 bases from V and 4 bases from J, with 15 bases in between. Germline lookup yields CDR1 LNHDA and CDR2 SQIVND (reference sequence). This chain's CDR3 is CASSMSQTGLYGYTF. Here the CDR3 DNA reads TGTGCCAGTAGTATGAGCCAGACAGGACTCTATGGCTACACCTTC.

This clone has just a few counts. This sequence joins TRBV11-1 and TRBJ2-1, with 9 bases that match TRBD1. V was clipped by 6 bases and J by 7 bases; unmatched bases: 10. CDR3 length: 15 amino acids. The germline gives CDR1 SGHAT, CDR2 FQDESV (reference sequence). The CDR3 sequence is CASRRPGTGRNEQFF. CDR3 coding DNA: TGTGCCAGCAGGCGCCCCGGGACAGGGAGGAATGAGCAGTTCTTC.

This chain links TRBV2 with TRBJ1-1; D might be TRBD1 (6 bases). The CDR3 extends over 15 amino acids. The V and J ends lost 0 bases and 6 bases respectively, with 14 bases between them. Per germline, CDR1 SNHLY and CDR2 FYNNEI. CDR3: CASSEAPGVGAEAFF. As DNA, the CDR3 is TGTGCCAGCAGTGAAGCTCCAGGGGTGGGAGCTGAAGCTTTCTTT.

The chain uses TRBV7-2 and TRBJ2-7, with 8 bases fitting TRBD1. This CDR3 has 14 amino acids. The V segment lost 4 bases and the J segment 2 bases; nucleotides outside the gene matches: 4. Germline V gene data show CDR1 as SGHTA and CDR2 as FQGNSA. The CDR3 DNA reads TGTGCCAGCAGCTCCGACAGGGGTACCTACGAGCAGTACTTC. Amino acid sequence: CASSSDRGTYEQYF.

The chain joins TRBV6-5 to TRBJ2-7, with D possibly TRBD2 on 6 matching bases. Germline V gene data show CDR1 as MNHEY and CDR2 as SVGAGI. This CDR3 comprises 14 residues. With 7 bases removed from V and 7 bases from J, the gap between germline ends came to 20 bases. The CDR3: CASNLRQRAGEQYF. CDR3 in DNA: TGTGCCAGCAACCTAAGACAGCGCGCGGGGGAGCAGTACTTC.

This chain uses TRBV19 with TRBJ2-3; perhaps TRBD2 as D (5 bases). This CDR3 comprises 16 residues. Germline V gene lookup returns CDR1 LNHDA and CDR2 SQIVND (reference sequence). V was trimmed by 1 base and J by 2 bases, leaving 13 bases between them. The CDR3 nucleotides read TGTGCCAGTAGTATAGTTCGAGGGCGATCCACAGATACGCAGTATTTT. Translation gives CASSIVRGRSTDTQYF. The entire variable domain, with the rest obtained from reference TRBV19 and TRBJ2-3, is as follows: DGGITQSPKYLFRKEGQNVTLSCEQNLNHDAMYWYRQDPGQGLRLIYYSQIVNDFQKGDIAEGYSVSREKKESFPLTVTSAQKNPTAFYLCASSIVRGRSTDTQYFGPGTRLTVL.